The rows below give T cell receptor beta chains drawn from one sample of a study of human T cells and chemical hapten exposure. In TCRdb, the RACE reads were re-called with MiXCR into one record per CDR3 protein. The sample lists about 360,000 distinct CDR3 sequences, 4.8% occurring once. Sequenced material: whole blood, taken in connection with sensitization to the hapten diphenylcyclopropenone (DPC). These receptors were taken from a woman in her forties or fifties with alopecia areata. Some clones in this sample may be carry-over from other donors' samples. Each CDR3 is given with its conserved first and last residue. The D gene is left open where the match is weak. Clone size appears in some rows only: once, few, many, or a class for an expanded clone.

v_gene: TRBV10-3
d_gene: TRBD2
len: 18
j_gene: TRBJ2-3
abundance: -
CDR3aa: CAISESTSGGDLSDTQYF
CDR3nt: TGTGCCATCAGTGAGTCGACTAGCGGGGGGGACCTATCCGATACGCAGTATTTT

v_gene: TRBV5-1
d_gene: -
len: 15
j_gene: TRBJ1-1
abundance: few
CDR3aa: CASRSGDTLNTEAFF
CDR3nt: TGCGCCAGCAGATCTGGGGACACTTTGAACACTGAAGCTTTCTTT

v_gene: TRBV7-9
d_gene: TRBD1
len: 14
j_gene: TRBJ1-5
abundance: -
CDR3aa: CASSDGQGHQPQHF
CDR3nt: TGTGCCAGCAGCGATGGACAGGGGCATCAGCCCCAGCATTTT

v_gene: TRBV25-1
d_gene: -
len: 13
j_gene: TRBJ2-3
abundance: few
CDR3aa: CASSDGAGNTQYF
CDR3nt: TGTGCCAGCAGTGACGGAGCTGGTAATACGCAGTATTTT

v_gene: TRBV6-1
d_gene: -
len: 13
j_gene: TRBJ1-2
abundance: -
CDR3aa: CASSEGQIYGYTF
CDR3nt: TGTGCCAGCAGTGAAGGACAAATTTATGGCTACACCTTC

v_gene: TRBV6-5
d_gene: -
len: 15
j_gene: TRBJ1-2
abundance: many
CDR3aa: CASSSPLGTKSGYTF
CDR3nt: TGTGCCAGCAGTTCCCCCCTAGGGACAAAGAGCGGCTACACCTTC

v_gene: TRBV5-5
d_gene: TRBD1
len: 17
j_gene: TRBJ2-1
abundance: many
CDR3aa: CASSKHPGTGANNEQFF
CDR3nt: TGTGCCAGCAGCAAACACCCCGGGACAGGGGCCAACAATGAGCAGTTCTTC

v_gene: TRBV6-5
d_gene: -
len: 14
j_gene: TRBJ2-7
abundance: few
CDR3aa: CASSRRTDDYEQYF
CDR3nt: TGTGCCAGCAGTCGCAGGACGGACGACTACGAGCAGTACTTC

v_gene: TRBV6-2/TRBV6-3
d_gene: -
len: 13
j_gene: TRBJ1-1
abundance: few
CDR3aa: CASAVAMNTEAFF
CDR3nt: TGTGCCAGCGCTGTGGCCATGAACACTGAAGCTTTCTTT

v_gene: TRBV6-6
d_gene: TRBD1
len: 15
j_gene: TRBJ1-1
abundance: -
CDR3aa: CASRPRGQFNTEAFF
CDR3nt: TGTGCCAGCAGACCGAGGGGGCAATTCAACACTGAAGCTTTCTTT

v_gene: TRBV20-1
d_gene: TRBD2
len: 13
j_gene: TRBJ2-7
abundance: many
CDR3aa: CSASTSGRPEQYF
CDR3nt: TGCAGTGCTAGTACTAGCGGGAGACCCGAGCAGTACTTC

v_gene: TRBV7-9
d_gene: -
len: 16
j_gene: TRBJ1-6
abundance: many
CDR3aa: CASSLQGRGLGSPLHF
CDR3nt: TGTGCCAGCAGCTTACAGGGAAGGGGCCTAGGATCACCCCTCCACTTT

v_gene: TRBV2
d_gene: -
len: 13
j_gene: TRBJ2-7
abundance: -
CDR3aa: CATLPAESYEQYF
CDR3nt: TGTGCCACCCTCCCAGCCGAGTCCTACGAGCAGTACTTC

v_gene: TRBV4-3
d_gene: -
len: 13
j_gene: TRBJ2-7
abundance: -
CDR3aa: CASSQDLGVRQYF
CDR3nt: TGCGCCAGCAGCCAAGATCTAGGGGTGAGGCAGTACTTC

v_gene: TRBV9
d_gene: -
len: 14
j_gene: TRBJ1-5
abundance: many
CDR3aa: CASSVTGGVQPQHF
CDR3nt: TGTGCCAGCAGCGTAACCGGGGGAGTTCAGCCCCAGCATTTT